The rows below give T cell receptor beta chains drawn from one sample of a study of blood T cell repertoires in COVID-19. The data were produced by immunoSEQ multiplex PCR, yet TCRdb's version contains in-frame clones alone and is incomplete. The sample has approximately 30,000 clones; around 93% are singletons. Material for sequencing was peripheral blood. The receptor source for this set is a human donor in a cohort sampled during active COVID-19. Both conserved end residues are part of each CDR3. The D gene is left open where the match is weak. Clone sizes are given selectively: once, few, many, or a class where the clone is expanded.

d_gene	v_gene	j_gene	abundance	CDR3nt	CDR3aa
TRBD1	TRBV28	TRBJ1-6	NA	TGTGCCACCCGACAGGGAGGTAATTCACCCCTCCACTTT	CATRQGGNSPLHF
NA	TRBV29-1	TRBJ1-1	NA	TGCAGCGCTGGTTGGACAGTCAACACTGAAGCTTTCTTT	CSAGWTVNTEAFF
TRBD1	TRBV11-2	TRBJ1-2	NA	TGTGCCAGCAGCTCCAAAACAGGGGGCTTTGGCTACACCTTC	CASSSKTGGFGYTF
TRBD1	TRBV6-2/TRBV6-3	TRBJ2-1	once	TGTGCCAGCAGTTATTCGACGACAGGGCGGTTCTCCTACAATGAGCAGTTCTTC	CASSYSTTGRFSYNEQFF
TRBD1	TRBV6-6	TRBJ2-3	NA	TGTGCCAGCAGGAGGACAGGGGGCACAGATACGCAGTATTTT	CASRRTGGTDTQYF
NA	TRBV6-5	TRBJ1-1	NA	TGTGCCAGCAGTTACTTAAGGGGTGTGGCTGAAGCTTTCTTT	CASSYLRGVAEAFF
NA	TRBV7-9	TRBJ2-5	NA	TGTGCCAGCAGCTTAGATATCACCCAGTACTTC	CASSLDITQYF
TRBD2	TRBV27	TRBJ2-5	NA	TGTGCCAGCAGTAGGACTAGCGGGGGGGCCTTTCGAGAGACCCAGTACTTC	CASSRTSGGAFRETQYF
TRBD2	TRBV4-1	TRBJ2-5	NA	TGCGCCAGCAGCCCCTTGGGGCGGGGGGGCCGAGAGACCCAGTACTTC	CASSPLGRGGRETQYF
NA	TRBV21-1	TRBJ1-1	NA	TGTGCCAGCAGCAAACCGGGACAGGTGAACACTGAAGCTTTCTTT	CASSKPGQVNTEAFF
TRBD1	TRBV6-5	TRBJ1-2	NA	TGTGCCAGCAGCCAGACAGGGGGCGATGGCTACACCTTC	CASSQTGGDGYTF
NA	TRBV18	TRBJ1-4	NA	TGTGCCACCGGAGGGGAAAAACTGTTTTTT	CATGGEKLFF
NA	TRBV29-1	TRBJ2-2	NA	TGCGGTGGAGTGCAGGGGGGCACCGGGGAGCTGTTTTTT	CGGVQGGTGELFF
NA	TRBV18	TRBJ1-5	NA	TGTGCCAGCTCACCAGGGCCCAATCAGCCCCAGCATTTT	CASSPGPNQPQHF
TRBD1	TRBV6-6	TRBJ1-1	NA	TGTGCCAGCAGTCGCCGACAGGGAGAGAACACTGAAGCTTTCTTT	CASSRRQGENTEAFF
NA	TRBV25-1	TRBJ2-1	NA	TGTGCCAGCAGTGTTCTTAGTGAGCAGTTCTTC	CASSVLSEQFF
NA	TRBV4-3	TRBJ1-2	NA	TGCGCCAGCAGCCAAGTACCCGGGGCTAACTATGGCTACACCTTC	CASSQVPGANYGYTF
TRBD1	TRBV10-2	TRBJ1-5	NA	TGCGCCAGCAGCGGACAGGGCGGGCAGCCCCAGCATTTT	CASSGQGGQPQHF
NA	TRBV19	TRBJ2-3	NA	TGTGCCAGTACCCCCGGACACACAGATACGCAGTATTTT	CASTPGHTDTQYF
NA	TRBV7-8	TRBJ1-5	NA	TGTGCCAGCAGCTCACGGACACAGACACCTTCCCGTCAGCCCCAGCATTTT	CASSSRTQTPSRQPQHF
TRBD1	TRBV11-2	TRBJ1-2	NA	TGTGCCAGCAGCTTCACAGGGGGGGCTAACTATGGCTACACCTTC	CASSFTGGANYGYTF
TRBD1	TRBV18	TRBJ2-5	NA	TGTGCCAGCTCACCATCAGGGGGAGTTGAGACCCAGTACTTC	CASSPSGGVETQYF
NA	TRBV10-3	TRBJ2-5	NA	TGTGCCATCGCGGTGGCCCAAGAGACCCAGTACTTC	CAIAVAQETQYF
NA	TRBV4-1	TRBJ1-3	NA	TGCGCCAGCAGCCAATACCGGACGGACTCCTCTGGAAACACCATATATTTT	CASSQYRTDSSGNTIYF
NA	TRBV7-8	TRBJ2-2	few	TGTGCCCGCGGGCAGCCGAACACCGGGGAGCTGTTTTTT	CARGQPNTGELFF
TRBD2	TRBV5-3	TRBJ2-4	NA	TGTGCCAGAAGCTGGGACTACAAAAACATTCAGTACTTC	CARSWDYKNIQYF
TRBD1	TRBV3-1/TRBV3-2	TRBJ1-6	NA	TGTGCCAGCAGCCAAGTGTGGACAGGCAAAATTCTCCTCCACTTT	CASSQVWTGKILLHF
NA	TRBV5-1	TRBJ2-1	NA	TGCGCCAGCAGCTTGGAGGACATCACCATAGGTTACAATGAGCAGTTCTTC	CASSLEDITIGYNEQFF
NA	TRBV13	TRBJ2-1	NA	TGTGCCAGCAGCTTAGATCTGGGAGGCAATGAGCAGTTCTTC	CASSLDLGGNEQFF
TRBD2	TRBV6-5	TRBJ2-1	NA	TGTGCCAGCAGTTTCACTAGCGGGACCTACAATGAGCAGTTCTTC	CASSFTSGTYNEQFF
NA	TRBV10-3	TRBJ2-1	NA	TGTGCCATCAGCACTACAGGGCTAGGCTACAATGAGCAGTTCTTC	CAISTTGLGYNEQFF
NA	TRBV6-6	TRBJ1-1	NA	TGTGCCAGCGCCTCGCGGAATATCTCGCCTGGTGAAGCTTTCTTT	CASASRNISPGEAFF
TRBD1	TRBV11-3	TRBJ2-1	NA	TGTGCCAGCAGCGGGGGGTCAGGGGGCATCTACAATGAGCAGTTCTTC	CASSGGSGGIYNEQFF
TRBD1	TRBV7-9	TRBJ1-6	NA	TGTGCCAGCAGCCTTACGGGACAGGGCCTAAGCTCCTATAATTCACCCCTCCACTTT	CASSLTGQGLSSYNSPLHF
NA	TRBV29-1	TRBJ1-2	NA	TGCAGTTCTGGCGGGGATTGGGGCTACACCTTC	CSSGGDWGYTF
NA	TRBV19	TRBJ1-3	few	TGTGCCAGTAGTACCCGGGACACCAGAAACACCATATATTTT	CASSTRDTRNTIYF
NA	TRBV7-8	TRBJ1-6	once	TGTGCCAGCAGCTTTAGGGCTTCCGGGACTCGTTCACCCCTCCACTTT	CASSFRASGTRSPLHF
NA	TRBV7-3	TRBJ2-1	NA	TGTGCCAGCAGCTTAACGGTAGGGGGCTCCTACAATGAGCAGTTCTTC	CASSLTVGGSYNEQFF
TRBD1	TRBV7-9	TRBJ2-4	NA	TGTGCCAGCAGCTTCTCGGACAGGGTGGACATTCAGTACTTC	CASSFSDRVDIQYF
NA	TRBV6-5	TRBJ2-2	NA	TGTGCCAGCAGTTATTCCGGCGGGGTCGCCGGGGAGCTGTTTTTT	CASSYSGGVAGELFF
NA	TRBV15	TRBJ1-4	NA	TGTGCCACCAGCAGGGACGGGGTTGAGGGAGAAAAACTGTTTTTT	CATSRDGVEGEKLFF